This T cell receptor (beta chain) was identified during a study of blood T cell repertoires in COVID-19. Here immunoSEQ multiplex PCR was the method, and the copy in TCRdb shows in-frame clones only, minus some. The data hold about 320,000 clones, with roughly 87% observed a single time. The trim removed 10 bases at V and 5 bases at J, leaving 2 bases unmatched. The CDR3 contains 12 residues. The receptor comes from a young woman who had recovered from COVID-19. The sample taken for sequencing was PBMCs or T cells enriched from blood (not recorded which). This sequence joins TRBV12-3 or TRBV12-4 and TRBJ1-4, with 9 bases identical to TRBD1. Here the CDR3 DNA reads TGTGCCACCGGACAGGGGAATGAAAAACTGTTTTTT. This sequence encodes CATGQGNEKLFF.